Below, 31 T cell receptor beta chains from the same sample are listed, as sequenced in a study of cytomegalovirus exposure and HLA in healthy donors. Method: immunoSEQ multiplex PCR; TCRdb's copy keeps in-frame clones and lacks some. The sample includes about 65,000 clones, roughly 94% of them seen just once. The sample consisted of PBMCs. These receptors came from a man aged 18-30 years in good health and CMV-seropositive.

CDR3 residues: CASSLRDSPYSNQPQHF. The CDR3 coding sequence is TGTGCCAGCAGCCTCCGGGACAGCCCTTATAGCAATCAGCCCCAGCATTTT. V gene TRBV11-3 combines with J gene TRBJ1-5, with 7 bases aligning to TRBD1. Losses at the gene ends were 5 bases for V and 0 bases for J; bases not matched to a gene: 10. The germline CDR1 and CDR2 sequences are SGHNT and YENEEA. This CDR3 spans 17 amino acids.

This chain uses TRBV7-2 with TRBJ1-5; D is uncertain. The V and J ends lost 1 base and 3 bases respectively, with 10 bases between them. Per germline, CDR1 SGHTA and CDR2 FQGNSA. The CDR3 has 15 amino acids. This chain's CDR3 is CASSLVGQSNQPQHF. In DNA, the CDR3 is TGTGCCAGCAGCTTAGTTGGTCAGTCCAATCAGCCCCAGCATTTT.

The chain carries TRBV10-3 and TRBJ2-7; the D gene is possibly TRBD1 (7 bases). V was pared by 6 bases and J by 4 bases, with 16 bases between. The germline V gene has CDR1 ENHRY and CDR2 SYGVKD. The CDR3 length is 14 residues. This CDR3 is CAIRRDRRNYEQYF. The CDR3 coding sequence is TGTGCCATCAGGCGGGACAGAAGGAATTACGAGCAGTACTTC.

V usage is TRBV7-6 and J usage is TRBJ1-4, with 8 bases that match TRBD1. This CDR3 has 16 amino acids. The V segment lost 5 bases and the J segment 7 bases; nucleotides outside the gene matches: 12. CDR1 SGHVS and CDR2 FNYEAQ come from the germline V gene. The CDR3 coding sequence is TGTGCCAGCAGCCCTCGTTTCGACAGGGGAAGTGAAAAACTGTTTTTT. Protein sequence: CASSPRFDRGSEKLFF.

This clone was recorded once. The chain couples TRBV1 to TRBJ1-5; the tabulated D call, TRBD1, remains unverified against the DNA. TRBV1 represents a pseudogene. The CDR3 contains 16 residues. The CDR3 nucleotides are TGCACCAGCAGCCAGACGGGACAGGAAAGCAATCAGCCCCAGCATTTT. This translates into CTSSQTGQESNQPQHF.

This clone was seen just once. This chain joins TRBV7-3 and TRBJ2-2; TRBD1 matches 8 bases. The CDR3 is 17 residues long. Germline CDR1 SGHTA, CDR2 FQGTGA. Trimming removed 0 bases from V and 0 bases from J; junction bases left unmatched: 3. As DNA, the CDR3 is TGTGCCAGCAGCTTAACAAGGACAGGGACGAACACCGGGGAGCTGTTTTTT. This codes for CASSLTRTGTNTGELFF.

The chain is built from TRBV28 and TRBJ2-5, with TRBD2 matching 10 bases. The CDR3 has 14 residues. V shed 3 bases, J shed 3 bases, and the junction held 1 base outside the gene matches. The germline gives CDR1 MDHEN, CDR2 SYDVKM. The CDR3 region has the DNA TGTGCCAGCAGTTTGCTAGCGGGGGAAGAGACCCAGTACTTC. This sequence encodes CASSLLAGEETQYF.

The gene calls are TRBV4-2 and TRBJ2-5, with D perhaps TRBD1 (5 bases). V was shortened by 0 bases and J by 5 bases, with 13 bases between the two germline ends. The CDR3 runs 15 residues. Per the germline V gene, CDR1 is LGHNA and CDR2 is YNFKEQ. The CDR3 DNA sequence: TGTGCCAGCAGCCAAGACATAGGGGAATTTGAGACCCAGTACTTC. Translating it yields CASSQDIGEFETQYF.

The V call is TRBV7-6, the J call TRBJ2-7; possibly TRBD1 for D (6 bases). Trimming stripped 5 bases from V and 3 bases from J, with 8 bases between. Germline V gene lookup returns CDR1 SGHVS and CDR2 FNYEAQ. This CDR3 comprises 12 residues. CDR3 nucleotides: TGTGCCAGCAGCCGGGACAACTACGAGCAGTACTTC. It encodes CASSRDNYEQYF.

The chain employs TRBV7-9 and TRBJ2-3, with a weak D call TRBD2 (6 bases). The ends were cut back, 4 bases at V and 5 bases at J, with 13 bases in the middle. The CDR3 totals 14 residues. The germline CDR1 and CDR2 sequences are SEHNR and FQNEAQ (reference sequence). DNA for the CDR3: TGTGCCAGCAGCTCCGACGGAGGGCGAGATACGCAGTATTTT. This translates into CASSSDGGRDTQYF.

The chain uses TRBV28 and TRBJ2-7; D remains ambiguous. Trimming removed 6 bases at V and 4 bases at J, with 13 bases between. Germline lookup yields CDR1 MDHEN and CDR2 SYDVKM. There are 13 residues in the CDR3. The CDR3 sequence is CASRSSTGYEQYF. The CDR3 nucleotides are TGTGCCAGCAGGTCCTCGACGGGTTACGAGCAGTACTTC.

This clone has a single count. V gene TRBV5-8 combines with J gene TRBJ1-1; D is ambiguous. This CDR3 comprises 14 residues. V was trimmed by 0 bases and J by 1 base, leaving 7 bases between them. Germline CDR1 SGHTS, CDR2 YDEGEE. The CDR3 sequence: CASSLEVANTEAFF. As DNA, the CDR3 is TGTGCCAGCAGCTTGGAAGTGGCGAACACTGAAGCTTTCTTT.

The chain recombines TRBV30 with TRBJ2-1; D might be TRBD2 (5 bases). Germline V gene sequence: CDR1 GTSNPN, CDR2 SVGIG (reference sequence). The CDR3 is 15 residues long. The V and J ends lost 5 bases and 2 bases respectively, with 16 bases between them. The CDR3 DNA reads as TGTGCCTGGTCGACCAAAGAGCGGACCTACAATGAGCAGTTCTTC. This sequence encodes CAWSTKERTYNEQFF.

This sequence joins TRBV4-1 and TRBJ2-7; 9 bases are a match to TRBD2. Germline V gene sequence: CDR1 MGHRA, CDR2 YSYEKL. J was trimmed by 4 bases and V by 0 bases; bases with no gene match: 7. The CDR3 has 16 residues. The CDR3 sequence is CASSQDQRLAGYEQYF. DNA for the CDR3: TGCGCCAGCAGCCAAGATCAGAGGCTAGCGGGATACGAGCAGTACTTC.

V gene TRBV2 combines with J gene TRBJ2-3; D perhaps matches TRBD2 (5 bases). This CDR3 contains 16 residues. The germline CDR1 and CDR2 sequences are SNHLY and FYNNEI. The V and J ends lost 5 bases and 7 bases respectively, with 22 bases between them. The DNA of the CDR3 is TGTGCCAGCAGTATAAGACGATCTACCGGGATATATACGCAGTATTTT. This translates into CASSIRRSTGIYTQYF.

The V and J genes are TRBV19 and TRBJ2-3; D possibly corresponds to TRBD2 (6 bases). V was shortened by 3 bases and J by 0 bases, with 7 bases between the two germline ends. This CDR3 comprises 14 residues. Germline CDR1 reads LNHDA; CDR2 reads SQIVND (reference sequence). The CDR3 nucleotides read TGTGCCAGTAGTATTGGGACTAGCACAGATACGCAGTATTTT. Translating it yields CASSIGTSTDTQYF. Supplemented by reference TRBV19 and TRBJ2-3, the full variable domain reads DGGITQSPKYLFRKEGQNVTLSCEQNLNHDAMYWYRQDPGQGLRLIYYSQIVNDFQKGDIAEGYSVSREKKESFPLTVTSAQKNPTAFYLCASSIGTSTDTQYFGPGTRLTVL.

This sequence joins TRBV19 and TRBJ1-4, with D hard to call. The germline CDR1 and CDR2 sequences are LNHDA and SQIVND (reference sequence). The CDR3 is 13 residues long. Trimming shortened V by 6 bases and J by 3 bases, and 8 bases separated the two germline ends. This CDR3 reads CASRFRANEKLFF. For the CDR3, the DNA is TGTGCCAGTAGGTTCCGGGCTAATGAAAAACTGTTTTTT.

The V gene is TRBV29-1, the J gene TRBJ2-2, with D perhaps TRBD2 (6 bases). V shed 6 bases and J shed 1 base, with 9 bases lying between them. This CDR3 has 13 amino acids. CDR1 is SQVTM and CDR2 is ANQGSEA in the germline V gene. CDR3 residues: CSVREKNTGELFF. CDR3 DNA: TGCAGCGTCCGGGAGAAGAACACCGGGGAGCTGTTTTTT.

The chain is built from TRBV7-8 and TRBJ2-3; 14 bases are a match to TRBD2. Losses at the gene ends were 5 bases for V and 0 bases for J; bases not matched to a gene: 10. Germline CDR1 is SGHVS and CDR2 is FQNEAQ. This CDR3 has 19 residues. CDR3 amino acids: CASSGWTSGGQISTDTQYF. The CDR3 coding sequence is TGTGCCAGCAGCGGATGGACTAGCGGGGGGCAAATTAGCACAGATACGCAGTATTTT.

The CDR3 spells CASSFAGSRLFGYGYTF. CDR3 sequence (DNA): TGTGCCAGCAGTTTTGCAGGGTCTAGGTTGTTCGGCTATGGCTACACCTTC. The V gene is TRBV27, the J gene TRBJ1-2, with TRBD1 as a possible D gene (5 bases). Germline assignment: CDR1 MNHEY and CDR2 SMNVEV (reference sequence). The CDR3 loop spans 17 amino acids. Trimming took 3 bases from V and 4 from J, leaving 21 bases between them.

The V gene is TRBV2, the J gene TRBJ2-3; no reliable D call. Trimming pared 9 bases from V and 0 bases from J, leaving 13 bases between. The CDR3 runs 14 residues. Germline V lookup: CDR1 SNHLY, CDR2 FYNNEI. In DNA, the CDR3 is TGTGCCAGAAAGACCGCGACTAGCACAGATACGCAGTATTTT. Translating it yields CARKTATSTDTQYF.

The J gene is TRBJ2-1, the V gene TRBV27; TRBD2 agrees at 8 bases. Per germline, CDR1 MNHEY and CDR2 SMNVEV (reference sequence). The CDR3 covers 15 residues. V lost 2 bases, J lost 3 bases, and 3 bases stayed unmatched. This CDR3 reads CASSLPGRVYNEQFF. The CDR3 coding sequence is TGTGCCAGCAGTTTACCCGGGAGGGTCTACAATGAGCAGTTCTTC.

CDR3 in DNA: TGTGCCAGCAGGGGGGGACGTATCTATGGCTACACCTTC. Amino acid sequence: CASRGGRIYGYTF. This sequence joins TRBV28 and TRBJ1-2; D possibly corresponds to TRBD1 (5 bases). The CDR3 spans 13 residues. Germline V lookup: CDR1 MDHEN, CDR2 SYDVKM. V was trimmed by 6 bases and J by 4 bases, leaving 12 bases between them.

V is TRBV18 and J is TRBJ2-2; D remains ambiguous. Germline CDR1 and CDR2: KGHSH and LQKENI. This CDR3 comprises 16 residues. V was shortened by 3 bases and J by 0 bases, with 11 bases between the two germline ends. The CDR3 region is CASSPPGSANTGELFF. In DNA, the CDR3 is TGTGCCAGCTCACCCCCCGGGTCCGCGAACACCGGGGAGCTGTTTTTT.

This rearrangement joins TRBV5-6 to TRBJ2-5; no reliable D call. The CDR3 spans 15 residues. V lost 0 bases and J lost 4, with 13 bases in between. The germline V gene encodes CDR1 SGHDT and CDR2 YYEEEE. CDR3 bases: TGTGCCAGCAGCTTGGGTACTTGGGCACGAGAGACCCAGTACTTC. Protein product: CASSLGTWARETQYF.

The V call is TRBV7-9, the J call TRBJ2-1; 12 bases are shared with TRBD2. The germline CDR1 and CDR2 sequences are SEHNR and FQNEAQ (reference sequence). J was trimmed by 8 bases and V by 5 bases; bases with no gene match: 10. The CDR3 extends over 16 amino acids. CDR3 amino acids: CASSRTNPSGRDEQFF. CDR3 coding DNA: TGTGCCAGCAGCCGAACCAACCCTAGCGGGAGGGATGAGCAGTTCTTC.

The chain employs TRBV5-4 and TRBJ2-1; the D gene is possibly TRBD2 (5 bases). There are 12 residues in the CDR3. The V end lost 4 bases, the J end lost 3 bases, and 5 bases lay between the germline ends. Germline V gene sequence: CDR1 SGHNT, CDR2 YYREEE (reference sequence). As DNA, the CDR3 is TGTGCCAGCAGCCGGGACTACAATGAGCAGTTCTTC. Protein sequence: CASSRDYNEQFF. Filled out from reference TRBV5-4 and TRBJ2-1, the complete variable domain reads ETGVTQSPTHLIKTRGQQVTLRCSSQSGHNTVSWYQQALGQGPQFIFQYYREEENGRGNFPPRFSGLQFPNYSSELNVNALELDDSALYLCASSRDYNEQFFGPGTRLTVL.

This clone occurred once. The V gene is TRBV7-2, the J gene TRBJ1-5; 9 positions agree with TRBD1. The CDR3 sequence is 14 residues long. Per germline, CDR1 SGHTA and CDR2 FQGNSA. J lost 6 bases, V lost 5 bases, and 5 bases had no gene match. CDR3 DNA: TGTGCCAGCAGCCAAACAGGGGGCGGTCAGCCCCAGCATTTT. Amino acid sequence: CASSQTGGGQPQHF.

The chain combines TRBV28 with TRBJ1-2, with D maybe TRBD1 (6 bases). Germline V gene lookup returns CDR1 MDHEN and CDR2 SYDVKM. Trimming pared 7 bases from V and 3 bases from J, leaving 12 bases between. The CDR3 covers 13 residues. The CDR3 loop reads CASNTQGDYGYTF. The CDR3 region has the DNA TGTGCCAGCAACACACAGGGAGACTATGGCTACACCTTC.

The chain is built from TRBV28 and TRBJ2-1; tentatively, D is TRBD1 (5 bases). Germline V lookup: CDR1 MDHEN, CDR2 SYDVKM. The CDR3 extends over 14 amino acids. The V end lost 5 bases, the J end lost 2 bases, and 10 bases lay between the germline ends. The CDR3 DNA is TGTGCCAGCAGTCGCAGGGCCACCTACAATGAGCAGTTCTTC. This codes for CASSRRATYNEQFF.

The chain carries TRBV28 and TRBJ2-5, with 10 bases lining up with TRBD1. Trimming removed 1 base from V and 5 bases from J; junction bases left unmatched: 10. The CDR3 extends over 17 amino acids. Germline V CDR1 and CDR2: MDHEN, SYDVKM. CDR3 residues: CASSLSRTGGVRETQYF. The CDR3 bases are TGTGCCAGCAGTTTATCAAGGACAGGGGGTGTCCGGGAGACCCAGTACTTC. The full variable domain, its missing parts supplied by reference TRBV28 and TRBJ2-5, is DVKVTQSSRYLVKRTGEKVFLECVQDMDHENMFWYRQDPGLGLRLIYFSYDVKMKEKGDIPEGYSVSREKKERFSLILESASTNQTSMYLCASSLSRTGGVRETQYFGPGTRLLVL.